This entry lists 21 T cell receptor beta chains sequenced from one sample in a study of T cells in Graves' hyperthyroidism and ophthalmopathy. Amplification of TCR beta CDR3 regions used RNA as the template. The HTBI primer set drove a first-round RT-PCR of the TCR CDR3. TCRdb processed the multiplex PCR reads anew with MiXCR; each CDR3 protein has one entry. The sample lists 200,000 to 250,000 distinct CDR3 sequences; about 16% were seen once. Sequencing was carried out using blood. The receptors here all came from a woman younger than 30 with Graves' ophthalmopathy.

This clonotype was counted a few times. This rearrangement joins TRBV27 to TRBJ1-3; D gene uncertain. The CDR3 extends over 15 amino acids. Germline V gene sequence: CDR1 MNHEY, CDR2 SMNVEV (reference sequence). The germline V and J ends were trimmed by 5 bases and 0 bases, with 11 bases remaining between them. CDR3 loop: CASSEGRISGNTIYF. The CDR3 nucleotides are TGTGCCAGCAGTGAAGGACGGATCTCTGGAAACACCATATATTTT.

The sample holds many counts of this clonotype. The CDR3 bases are TGTGCCAGCAGTTTGACCGGGACAGGCATATCGGATACGCAGTATTTT. Translating it yields CASSLTGTGISDTQYF. J is TRBJ2-3 and V is TRBV2; 8 bases are shared with TRBD1. The ends lost 5 bases at V and 6 bases at J; junction bases unmatched: 13. Germline V gene data show CDR1 as SNHLY and CDR2 as FYNNEI. The CDR3 has 16 residues.

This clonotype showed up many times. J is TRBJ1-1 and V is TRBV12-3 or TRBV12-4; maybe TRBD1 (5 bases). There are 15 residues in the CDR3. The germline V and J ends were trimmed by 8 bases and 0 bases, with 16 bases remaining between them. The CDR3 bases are TGTGCCAGCGCCCATTCAGGGCACCTGAACACTGAAGCTTTCTTT. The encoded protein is CASAHSGHLNTEAFF.

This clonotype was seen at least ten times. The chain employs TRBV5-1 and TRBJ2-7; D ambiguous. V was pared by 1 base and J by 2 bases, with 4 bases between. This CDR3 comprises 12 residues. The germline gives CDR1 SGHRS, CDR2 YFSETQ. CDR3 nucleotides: TGCGCCAGCAGCTTGCCGGCCTACGAGCAGTACTTC. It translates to CASSLPAYEQYF.

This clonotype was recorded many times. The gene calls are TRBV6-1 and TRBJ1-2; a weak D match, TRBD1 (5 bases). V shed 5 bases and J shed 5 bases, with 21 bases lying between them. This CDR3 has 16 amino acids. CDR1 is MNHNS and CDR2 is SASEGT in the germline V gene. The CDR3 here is CASSLGTGREGYGYTF. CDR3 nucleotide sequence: TGTGCCAGCAGTTTGGGGACCGGCAGGGAAGGGTATGGCTACACCTTC.

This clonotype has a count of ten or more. The CDR3 DNA reads as TGTGCCAGCAGATACTCGCGGGAGGTGGGCAATGAGCAGTTCTTC. It specifies CASRYSREVGNEQFF. The rearrangement links TRBV27 to TRBJ2-1; 8 bases are shared with TRBD2. Germline values: CDR1 MNHEY, CDR2 SMNVEV (reference sequence). V lost 6 bases, J lost 6 bases, and 10 bases stayed unmatched. CDR3 length: 15 residues.

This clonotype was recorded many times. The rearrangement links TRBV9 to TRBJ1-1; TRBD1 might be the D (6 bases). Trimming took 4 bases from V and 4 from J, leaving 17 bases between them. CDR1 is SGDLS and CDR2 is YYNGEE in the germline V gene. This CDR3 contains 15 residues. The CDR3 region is CASSPLWTEPTEAFF. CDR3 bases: TGTGCCAGCAGCCCGCTTTGGACAGAACCCACTGAAGCTTTCTTT.

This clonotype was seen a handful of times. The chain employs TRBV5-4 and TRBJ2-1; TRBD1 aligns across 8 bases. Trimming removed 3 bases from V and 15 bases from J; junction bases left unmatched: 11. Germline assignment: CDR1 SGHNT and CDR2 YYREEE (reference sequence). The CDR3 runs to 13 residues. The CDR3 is CASSSDRAIPRFF. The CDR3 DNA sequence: TGTGCCAGCAGCTCGGACAGGGCCATCCCCAGGTTCTTC.

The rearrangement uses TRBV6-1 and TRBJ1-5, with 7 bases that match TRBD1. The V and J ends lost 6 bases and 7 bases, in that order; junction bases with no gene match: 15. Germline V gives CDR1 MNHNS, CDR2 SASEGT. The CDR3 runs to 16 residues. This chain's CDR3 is CASRTGDRAQPQPQHF. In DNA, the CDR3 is TGTGCCAGCAGGACCGGGGACAGAGCCCAACCCCAGCCCCAGCATTTT.

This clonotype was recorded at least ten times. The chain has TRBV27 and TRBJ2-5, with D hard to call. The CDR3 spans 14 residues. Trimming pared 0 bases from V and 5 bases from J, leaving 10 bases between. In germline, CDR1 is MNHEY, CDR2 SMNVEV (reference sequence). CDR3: CASSLSYSAETQYF. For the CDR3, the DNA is TGTGCCAGCAGTTTATCGTACAGTGCGGAGACCCAGTACTTC.

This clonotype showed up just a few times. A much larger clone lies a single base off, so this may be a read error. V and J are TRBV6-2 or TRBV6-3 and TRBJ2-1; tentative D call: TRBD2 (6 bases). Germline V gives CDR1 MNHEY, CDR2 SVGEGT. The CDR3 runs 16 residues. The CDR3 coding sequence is TGTGCCAGCAATTACTCTAGCGAGAGCTCCTACAATGAGCAGTTCTTC. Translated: CASNYSSESSYNEQFF.

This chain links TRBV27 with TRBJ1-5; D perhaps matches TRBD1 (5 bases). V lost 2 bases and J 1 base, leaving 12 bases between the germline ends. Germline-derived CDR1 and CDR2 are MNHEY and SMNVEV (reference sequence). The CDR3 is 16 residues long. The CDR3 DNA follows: TGTGCCAGCAGTTTACTTTGGGACCAAAGCAATCAGCCCCAGCATTTT. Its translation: CASSLLWDQSNQPQHF.

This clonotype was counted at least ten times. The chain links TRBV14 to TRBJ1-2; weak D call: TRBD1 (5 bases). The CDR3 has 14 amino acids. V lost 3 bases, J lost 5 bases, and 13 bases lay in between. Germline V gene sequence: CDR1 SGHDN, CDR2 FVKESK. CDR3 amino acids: CASSQGRGWYGYTF. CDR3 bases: TGTGCCAGCAGCCAGGGGCGGGGGTGGTATGGCTACACCTTC.

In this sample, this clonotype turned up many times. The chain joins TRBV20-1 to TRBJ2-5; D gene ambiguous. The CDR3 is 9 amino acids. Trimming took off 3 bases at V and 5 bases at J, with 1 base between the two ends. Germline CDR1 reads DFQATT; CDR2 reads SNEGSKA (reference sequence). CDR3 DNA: TGCAGTGCTAGGGAGACCCAGTACTTC. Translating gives CSARETQYF.

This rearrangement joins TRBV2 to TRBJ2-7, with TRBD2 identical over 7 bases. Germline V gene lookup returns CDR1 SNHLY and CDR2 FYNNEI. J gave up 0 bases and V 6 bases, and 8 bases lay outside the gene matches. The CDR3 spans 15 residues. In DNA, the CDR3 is TGTGCCAGCAGACTTGACGGGACTAACTCCTACGAGCAGTACTTC. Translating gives CASRLDGTNSYEQYF. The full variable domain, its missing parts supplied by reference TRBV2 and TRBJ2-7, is EPEVTQTPSHQVTQMGQEVILRCVPISNHLYFYWYRQILGQKVEFLVSFYNNEISEKSEIFDDQFSVERPDGSNFTLKIRSTKLEDSAMYFCASRLDGTNSYEQYFGPGTRLTVT.

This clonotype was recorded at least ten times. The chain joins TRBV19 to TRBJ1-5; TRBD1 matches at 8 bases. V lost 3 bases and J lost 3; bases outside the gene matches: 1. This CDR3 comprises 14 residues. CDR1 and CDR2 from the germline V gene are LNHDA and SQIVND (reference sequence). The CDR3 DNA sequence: TGTGCCAGTAGTATGGGACAGGTCAATCAGCCCCAGCATTTT. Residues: CASSMGQVNQPQHF.

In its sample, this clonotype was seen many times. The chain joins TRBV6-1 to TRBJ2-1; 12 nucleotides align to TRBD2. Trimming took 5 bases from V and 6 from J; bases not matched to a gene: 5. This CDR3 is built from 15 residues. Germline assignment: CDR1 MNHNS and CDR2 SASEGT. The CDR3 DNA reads TGTGCCAGCAGTCAAGGACTAGCGGGAACCAATGAGCAGTTCTTC. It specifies CASSQGLAGTNEQFF.

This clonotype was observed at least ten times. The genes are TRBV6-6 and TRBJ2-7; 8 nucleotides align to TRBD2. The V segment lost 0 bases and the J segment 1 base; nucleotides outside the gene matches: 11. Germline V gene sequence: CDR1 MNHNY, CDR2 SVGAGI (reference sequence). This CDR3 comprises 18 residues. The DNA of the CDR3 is TGTGCCAGCAGTTACTCGATAAAGCGGGAGCGGGGTTCCTACGAGCAGTACTTC. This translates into CASSYSIKRERGSYEQYF.

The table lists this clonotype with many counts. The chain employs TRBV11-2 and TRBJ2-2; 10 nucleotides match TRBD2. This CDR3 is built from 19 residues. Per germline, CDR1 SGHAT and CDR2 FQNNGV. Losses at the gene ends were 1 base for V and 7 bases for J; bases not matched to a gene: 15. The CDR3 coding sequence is TGTGCCAGCAGCTTAGTCCGTGTTCTGCTAGCGGGGGCCGGCGGGGAGCTGTTTTTT. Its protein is CASSLVRVLLAGAGGELFF.

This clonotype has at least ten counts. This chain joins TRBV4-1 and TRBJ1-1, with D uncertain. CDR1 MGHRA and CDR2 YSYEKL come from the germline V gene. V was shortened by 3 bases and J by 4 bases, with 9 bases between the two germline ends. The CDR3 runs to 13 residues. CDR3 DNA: TGCGCCAGCAGCCAGCCGGCAGGCACTGAAGCTTTCTTT. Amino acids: CASSQPAGTEAFF.

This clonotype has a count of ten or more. The CDR3 loop is CASGETQNTEAFF. DNA of the CDR3: TGTGCCAGCGGTGAGACACAGAACACTGAAGCTTTCTTT. The chain couples TRBV27 to TRBJ1-1; D call uncertain. Between the trimmed V and J ends, which lost 8 bases and 1 base, there was a span of 11 bases. CDR1 MNHEY and CDR2 SMNVEV come from the germline V gene (reference sequence). The CDR3 is 13 residues long.